These T cell receptor beta chains were read from a single sample in a study of blood T cell repertoires in COVID-19. Produced via immunoSEQ multiplex PCR; TCRdb's table is partial and in-frame only. Of over 150,000 clones listed, 70% to 90% are singletons. Sequencing was done on a sample of peripheral blood. The receptors originated from a man aged 50 to 60 with COVID-19, enrolled during active disease. Each CDR3 is given with its conserved first and last residue. D genes are given only for firm matches. Size is omitted from some rows. Given values are once, few, many or a class for expanded clones.

j_call | d_call | clone_size | v_call | cdr3_aa | cdr3_nt
TRBJ2-3 | TRBD1 | once | TRBV7-9 | CAISADRGTDTQYF | TGTGCCATCTCTGCCGACAGGGGCACAGATACGCAGTATTTT
TRBJ2-7 | . | . | TRBV5-1 | CASSLGQGNYEQYF | TGCGCCAGCAGCTTGGGTCAGGGGAACTACGAGCAGTACTTC
TRBJ2-1 | TRBD1 | once | TRBV7-3 | CASSVTGATYNEQFF | TGTGCCAGCAGCGTGACAGGGGCAACCTACAATGAGCAGTTCTTC
TRBJ2-1 | TRBD2 | . | TRBV9 | CASSQTSGGPSSYNEQFF | TGTGCCAGCAGCCAGACTAGCGGGGGACCTAGCTCCTACAATGAGCAGTTCTTC
TRBJ1-1 | TRBD1 | . | TRBV7-8 | CASSARDRYTEAFF | TGTGCCAGCAGCGCGCGGGACAGGTACACTGAAGCTTTCTTT
TRBJ2-1 | TRBD2 | . | TRBV18 | CASSPQERGVANEQFF | TGTGCCAGCTCACCACAAGAGCGGGGGGTGGCTAATGAGCAGTTCTTC
TRBJ1-1 | TRBD1 | . | TRBV7-2 | CASSPNSGLGDRDAFF | TGTGCCAGCAGCCCGAATTCTGGTTTGGGGGACAGGGACGCTTTCTTT
TRBJ1-5 | TRBD1 | . | TRBV2 | CASSESPGTGRYQPQHF | TGTGCCAGCAGTGAAAGCCCCGGGACAGGCCGCTATCAGCCCCAGCATTTT
TRBJ2-3 | TRBD2 | . | TRBV24-1 | CATILTSGSSADTQYF | TGTGCCACCATTTTGACTAGCGGGAGTAGTGCAGATACGCAGTATTTT
TRBJ2-7 | . | . | TRBV6-2/TRBV6-3 | CASSRGTGPYEQYF | TGTGCCAGCAGTCGAGGGACTGGACCCTACGAGCAGTACTTC
TRBJ2-7 | TRBD2 | . | TRBV2 | CASRKRELAYEQYF | TGTGCCAGCAGGAAGCGGGAATTAGCCTACGAGCAGTACTTC
TRBJ2-7 | . | . | TRBV7-9 | CASSHGQGGEQYF | TGTGCCAGCAGCCACGGGCAGGGGGGCGAGCAGTACTTC
TRBJ1-4 | . | . | TRBV2 | CASNLDFNEKLFF | TGTGCCAGCAATTTAGACTTTAATGAAAAACTGTTTTTT
TRBJ2-1 | . | few | TRBV10-1 | CASSTNRVSPDNEQFF | TGCGCCAGCAGTACGAACAGGGTTTCCCCCGACAATGAGCAGTTCTTC
TRBJ1-3 | TRBD1 | . | TRBV6-6 | CASSRTGNSGNTIYF | TGTGCCAGCAGTAGGACAGGGAACTCTGGAAACACCATATATTTT
TRBJ2-1 | TRBD2 | . | TRBV12-5 | CASGLKLAGDYNEQFF | TGTGCTAGTGGTTTGAAACTAGCGGGGGACTACAATGAGCAGTTCTTC
TRBJ1-2 | . | few | TRBV2 | CASNQNYGYTF | TGTGCCAGCAATCAGAACTATGGCTACACCTTC
TRBJ1-2 | . | . | TRBV5-1 | CASSLVAGADNYGYTF | TGCGCCAGCAGCTTGGTGGCTGGGGCGGATAACTATGGCTACACCTTC
TRBJ2-2 | TRBD1 | . | TRBV7-2 | CASSLEGAYGTGELFF | TGTGCCAGCAGCTTAGAGGGGGCTTACGGCACCGGGGAGCTGTTTTTT
TRBJ1-2 | TRBD1 | few | TRBV27 | CASRLQGAGGYTF | TGTGCCAGCAGACTTCAGGGGGCGGGGGGCTACACCTTC
TRBJ2-2 | . | . | TRBV6-5 | CASNYRVTYGELFF | TGTGCCAGCAACTACAGGGTTACCTACGGGGAGCTGTTTTTT
TRBJ1-1 | . | . | TRBV5-1 | CASSLGPTGEAFF | TGCGCCAGCAGCTTGGGCCCGACAGGTGAAGCTTTCTTT
TRBJ2-1 | . | . | TRBV30 | CAWSVQEGMYEQFF | TGTGCCTGGAGTGTACAGGAAGGGATGTATGAGCAGTTCTTC
TRBJ2-5 | TRBD2 | few | TRBV2 | CATDSSGRAWETQYF | TGTGCCACCGATTCTAGCGGGAGGGCCTGGGAGACCCAGTACTTC
TRBJ1-5 | . | . | TRBV11-2 | CASSLDGGGAFNQPQHF | TGTGCCAGCAGCTTAGATGGGGGGGGCGCGTTCAATCAGCCCCAGCATTTT
TRBJ2-3 | TRBD2 | . | TRBV11-3 | CASSQSLAGVGDTQYF | TGTGCCAGCAGCCAGAGCCTAGCGGGAGTCGGCGATACGCAGTATTTT
TRBJ2-3 | TRBD2 | . | TRBV6-5 | CASSPSGATTDTQYF | TGTGCCAGCAGTCCTAGCGGGGCGACTACGGATACGCAGTATTTT
TRBJ2-1 | TRBD2 | . | TRBV6-1 | CASSATSGSIWNEQFF | TGTGCCAGCAGTGCGACTAGCGGGAGTATATGGAATGAGCAGTTCTTC
TRBJ2-5 | . | . | TRBV6-2/TRBV6-3 | CASSLPSPVETQYF | TGTGCCAGCAGTCTCCCTAGTCCCGTCGAGACCCAGTACTTC
TRBJ2-1 | . | . | TRBV5-4 | CASRWGVTARRGGNEQFF | TGTGCCAGCAGGTGGGGAGTGACGGCAAGGAGGGGCGGGAATGAGCAGTTCTTC
TRBJ2-7 | TRBD1 | . | TRBV7-9 | CANSDTQTGGDYEQYF | TGTGCCAACAGCGACACGCAAACAGGGGGCGACTACGAGCAGTACTTC
TRBJ2-6 | TRBD1 | . | TRBV5-4 | CASSLGGQGPSGANVLTF | TGTGCCAGCAGCTTGGGGGGACAGGGACCCTCTGGGGCCAACGTCCTGACTTTC
TRBJ2-2 | . | many | TRBV5-6 | CASSLAGEVTYTGELFF | TGTGCCAGCAGCTTGGCCGGGGAGGTAACTTACACCGGGGAGCTGTTTTTT
TRBJ2-3 | . | . | TRBV7-3 | CASSPIAVPSTDTQYF | TGTGCCAGCAGCCCCATAGCGGTTCCTAGCACAGATACGCAGTATTTT
TRBJ2-4 | . | . | TRBV4-3 | CASSQATGLDKNIQYF | TGCGCCAGCAGCCAAGCCACGGGGTTGGACAAAAACATTCAGTACTTC
TRBJ2-3 | TRBD2 | . | TRBV11-2 | CASSPNGLAGVKDTQYF | TGTGCCAGCAGCCCCAATGGACTAGCGGGAGTCAAAGATACGCAGTATTTT
TRBJ2-7 | TRBD2 | . | TRBV7-9 | CASSAASGTSSYEQYF | TGTGCCAGCAGCGCCGCCTCCGGGACTAGCAGCTACGAGCAGTACTTC
TRBJ1-6 | . | . | TRBV7-7 | CASSTAGDRPSPLHF | TGTGCCAGCAGCACCGCAGGGGATCGACCTTCACCCCTCCACTTT
TRBJ2-7 | TRBD1 | . | TRBV7-9 | CASSLGQTAYEQYF | TGTGCCAGCAGCTTGGGACAGACAGCCTACGAGCAGTACTTC
TRBJ2-2 | TRBD1 | . | TRBV11-2 | CASSPQGADTGELFF | TGTGCCAGCAGCCCACAGGGGGCGGACACCGGGGAGCTGTTTTTT
TRBJ2-3 | . | . | TRBV5-1 | CASSLTASTDTQYF | TGCGCCAGCAGCTTGACAGCTAGCACAGATACGCAGTATTTT
TRBJ2-5 | . | . | TRBV9 | CASSVALGGGETQYF | TGTGCCAGCAGCGTAGCGTTAGGGGGTGGAGAGACCCAGTACTTC
TRBJ2-7 | TRBD1 | few | TRBV27 | CASSMDRAAYEQYF | TGTGCCAGCAGTATGGACAGGGCGGCCTACGAGCAGTACTTC
TRBJ1-2 | . | . | TRBV19 | CASKAAEDYGYTF | TGTGCCAGTAAGGCGGCCGAAGACTATGGCTACACCTTC